The 27 T cell receptor beta chains presented below share a single source sample, sequenced in a study of regulatory T cells in long-lasting Graves disease. Documented time point: newly diagnosed GD, antithyroid drugs for less than 3 months. From PBMCs, RNA was extracted and then used to make the TCR library. HTBI primers from iRepertoire and Arm-PCR of CDR3 regions yielded the TCR beta libraries. TCRdb reprocessed the multiplex PCR reads with MiXCR, giving one entry per CDR3 protein. The top ten clones hold 10% to 15% of a sample with approximately 490,000 distinct CDR3 sequences, around 15% of them seen once. This same sample was also taken into another study, of T cells in Graves' hyperthyroidism and ophthalmopathy.

Sequences were derived from peripheral blood mononuclear cells (PBMCs), sampled at new diagnosis, from a patient treated with antithyroid drugs. The origin of the receptors is a man between 40 and 49 years old with Graves disease.

This clonotype was observed a handful of times. This chain links TRBV18 with TRBJ1-1; D might be TRBD1 (6 bases). Germline CDR1 is KGHSH and CDR2 is LQKENI. Trimming cost V 6 bases and J 8 bases, with 25 bases left between them. The CDR3 consists of 16 residues. The CDR3 DNA reads as TGTGCCAGCTCGCTACAGGGCACAGGCGGAATGGGGGAAGCTTTCTTT. This encodes CASSLQGTGGMGEAFF.

Note on this clonotype: A junction boundary mismatches the germline segment, possibly from a read error. The J gene is TRBJ2-2, the V gene TRBV9; TRBD2 is a possible D gene (5 bases). In germline, CDR1 is SGDLS, CDR2 YYNGEE. The CDR3 is 14 amino acids. The CDR3 loop reads CASSTNSHTGEMFF. As DNA, the CDR3 is TGTGCCAGCAGCACAAACAGCCACACCGGGGAGATGTTTTTT.

A few counts support this clonotype. The rearrangement uses TRBV24-1 and TRBJ2-7; 7 bases match TRBD1. The CDR3 has 15 residues. From germline, CDR1 is KGHDR and CDR2 SFDVKD. With V trimmed by 4 bases and J by 5 bases, 10 bases remained unmatched. The CDR3 DNA follows: TGTGCCACCAGTGACCCAACCCGGACAGGCAACGAGCAGTACTTC. Translated: CATSDPTRTGNEQYF.

The chain couples TRBV28 to TRBJ2-1; TRBD1 matches 7 bases. Germline CDR1 MDHEN, CDR2 SYDVKM. The V segment lost 7 bases and the J segment 5 bases; nucleotides outside the gene matches: 11. The CDR3 extends over 15 amino acids. For the CDR3, the DNA is TGTGCCAGCATCCCACCAGGGGGAAAAAACAATGAGCAGTTCTTC. Amino acids: CASIPPGGKNNEQFF.

This clonotype was seen a few times. V and J are TRBV20-1 and TRBJ2-1; D may be TRBD1 or TRBD2 (6 bases each). Germline lookup yields CDR1 DFQATT and CDR2 SNEGSKA (reference sequence). CDR3 length: 15 residues. V lost 0 bases and J lost 4, with 13 bases in between. In nucleotides, the CDR3 is TGCAGTGCTAGAGATGGGGGGACACTTTACAATGAGCAGTTCTTC. Residues: CSARDGGTLYNEQFF.

This clonotype was observed many times. The J gene is TRBJ2-2, the V gene TRBV12-3 or TRBV12-4; tentative D call: TRBD1 (6 bases). The CDR3 sequence is 14 residues long. The ends were cut back, 3 bases at V and 4 bases at J, with 9 bases in the middle. CDR3 in DNA: TGTGCCAGCAGTTTGGACAGCCTCACCGGGGAGCTGTTTTTT. This translates into CASSLDSLTGELFF.

This clonotype was counted ten times or more. The chain uses TRBV7-8 and TRBJ2-3, with D unresolved. CDR1 SGHVS and CDR2 FQNEAQ come from the germline V gene. This CDR3 has 17 residues. The germline V and J ends were trimmed by 1 base and 5 bases, with 19 bases remaining between them. CDR3 in DNA: TGTGCCAGCAGCTTAGGTTCAGACGGGCTTAGAAGAGATACGCAGTATTTT. Its translation is CASSLGSDGLRRDTQYF.

This clonotype was detected a few times. The chain is built from TRBV24-1 and TRBJ2-1; TRBD2 aligns across 11 bases. Germline V gene lookup returns CDR1 KGHDR and CDR2 SFDVKD. This CDR3 has 19 amino acids. The trim removed 3 bases at V and 4 bases at J, leaving 13 bases unmatched. The CDR3 coding sequence is TGTGCCACCAGTGATAAGTCTAGCGGGGGGAACTGGCGATACAATGAGCAGTTCTTC. Its translation is CATSDKSSGGNWRYNEQFF.

Ten or more counts support this clonotype. The chain employs TRBV30 and TRBJ1-2; no definite D call. CDR1 and CDR2 (germline): GTSNPN, SVGIG (reference sequence). V lost 2 bases to trimming and J lost 4 bases, with 17 bases between them. There are 15 residues in the CDR3. CDR3 amino acids: CAWSPPLTLPYGYTF. CDR3 sequence (DNA): TGTGCCTGGAGTCCTCCTCTGACCCTCCCCTATGGCTACACCTTC.

The chain employs TRBV19 and TRBJ2-2, with TRBD2 as a possible D gene (6 bases). The CDR3 is made up of 14 amino acids. Per germline, CDR1 LNHDA and CDR2 SQIVND (reference sequence). V gave up 3 bases and J gave up 6 bases, with 11 bases separating them. The CDR3 DNA sequence: TGTGCCAGTAGTATGCTTCCGGGAGCCGGGGAGCTGTTTTTT. This sequence encodes CASSMLPGAGELFF.

At least ten counts were recorded for this clonotype. This chain connects TRBV5-5 to TRBJ2-1, with TRBD2 as a possible D gene (5 bases). The CDR3 has 13 amino acids. V was trimmed by 2 bases and J by 7 bases, leaving 10 bases between them. Looked up from germline, CDR1 is SGHKS and CDR2 is YYEKEE (reference sequence). Here the CDR3 DNA reads TGTGCCAGCAGCTTCCCGGGGTCAAATGAGCAGTTCTTC. Its translation: CASSFPGSNEQFF.

Comment on this clonotype: One junction end disagrees with the germline gene, perhaps due to a read error. The V call is TRBV7-3, the J call TRBJ2-3; the match to TRBD2 covers 7 bases. Germline V gene lookup returns CDR1 SGHTA and CDR2 FQGTGA. This CDR3 is built from 16 residues. The DNA of the CDR3 is TGCGCCAGCAGCCAAGCCAGCGGGATACCCACAGATACGCAGTATTTT. Residues: CASSQASGIPTDTQYF.

V usage is TRBV25-1 and J usage is TRBJ2-1, with D tentatively TRBD2 (7 bases). V gave up 7 bases and J gave up 5 bases, with 21 bases separating them. The germline CDR1 and CDR2 sequences are MGHDK and SYGVNS. CDR3 length equals 16 residues. CDR3 sequence: CASIEGGGGSHNEQFF. CDR3 coding DNA: TGTGCCAGCATCGAGGGGGGGGGCGGGAGCCACAATGAGCAGTTCTTC. Together with reference TRBV25-1 and TRBJ2-1, the CDR3 gives the full variable domain: EADIYQTPRYLVIGTGKKITLECSQTMGHDKMYWYQQDPGMELHLIHYSYGVNSTEKGDLSSESTVSRIRTEHFPLTLESARPSHTSQYLCASIEGGGGSHNEQFFGPGTRLTVL.

The table lists this clonotype with many counts. The rearrangement joins TRBV28 to TRBJ2-4; D unresolved. Trimming took 1 base from V and 5 from J, leaving 24 bases between them. Germline CDR1 and CDR2: MDHEN and SYDVKM. This CDR3 has 19 residues. The CDR3 spells CASSLLGRKLGMVENIQYF. The CDR3 DNA reads TGTGCCAGCAGTTTATTAGGCAGAAAGTTAGGGATGGTGGAAAACATTCAGTACTTC.

This clonotype was observed a few times. The chain is built from TRBV7-6 and TRBJ2-2, with 9 bases that match TRBD2. Per the germline V gene, CDR1 is SGHVS and CDR2 is FNYEAQ. The J segment lost 2 bases and the V segment lost 5 bases, leaving 12 bases of the junction unmatched. This CDR3 is 18 amino acids long. CDR3 sequence reads: CASSPNPWTSVNTGELFF. For the CDR3, the DNA is TGTGCCAGCAGCCCTAACCCCTGGACTAGCGTTAACACCGGGGAGCTGTTTTTT. The whole variable domain, remainder taken from reference TRBV7-6 and TRBJ2-2, is GAGVSQSPRYKVTKRGQDVALRCDPISGHVSLYWYRQALGQGPEFLTYFNYEAQQDKSGLPNDRFSAERPEGSISTLTIQRTEQRDSAMYRCASSPNPWTSVNTGELFFGEGSRLTVL.

This clonotype was counted at least ten times. The V gene is TRBV20-1, the J gene TRBJ1-1; D is undetermined. V lost 4 bases and J lost 1, with 7 bases in between. CDR1 and CDR2 from the germline V gene are DFQATT and SNEGSKA (reference sequence). The CDR3 is 12 amino acids. CDR3 DNA sequence: TGCAGTGCTAATGATCCGAACACTGAAGCTTTCTTT. Protein: CSANDPNTEAFF.

This clonotype was observed a handful of times. The chain employs TRBV28 and TRBJ1-2; no clear D. The ends were cut back, 6 bases at V and 5 bases at J, with 13 bases in the middle. Germline-derived CDR1 and CDR2 are MDHEN and SYDVKM. The CDR3 loop spans 13 amino acids. The CDR3, as DNA: TGTGCCAGCAGAGATTCAAGCCTTTATGGCTACACCTTC. Protein product: CASRDSSLYGYTF.

This clonotype was seen more than once but under ten times. The chain is built from TRBV5-1 and TRBJ2-1, with TRBD2 identical over 7 bases. The end of the DNA aligns better with TRBJ2-5, so the J call may be wrong. CDR3 size: 15 residues. Germline V gene lookup returns CDR1 SGHRS and CDR2 YFSETQ. This chain's CDR3 is CASSLGDYPQETQYF. CDR3 DNA: TGCGCCAGCAGCTTGGGGGACTATCCTCAAGAGACCCAGTACTTC.

This clonotype was detected a few times. The rearrangement links TRBV27 to TRBJ2-1; TRBD2 aligns across 11 bases. After removal of 6 bases from V and 3 bases from J, the junction contained 7 bases not matched to a gene. The germline CDR1 and CDR2 sequences are MNHEY and SMNVEV (reference sequence). The CDR3 spans 16 residues. The CDR3: CASSSLLAGVYNEQFF. Written as DNA, the CDR3 is TGTGCCAGCAGCAGCTTACTAGCGGGAGTCTACAATGAGCAGTTCTTC.

Regarding this clonotype: A clone one base away is much larger, so this may be a read error. The J gene is TRBJ2-7, the V gene TRBV6-1; D remains unclear. This CDR3 region has 13 residues. The germline CDR1 and CDR2 sequences are MNHNS and SASEGT. The CDR3 DNA sequence: TGTGCCAGCACCTTGCCGGGCTCCTACGAGCGGTACTTC. Its protein product is CASTLPGSYERYF.

This clonotype was counted many times. The chain links TRBV18 to TRBJ2-5, with TRBD1 matching 8 bases. The CDR3 is made up of 15 amino acids. V lost 3 bases to trimming and J lost 5 bases; unmatched junction nucleotides: 8. Germline V CDR1 and CDR2: KGHSH, LQKENI. CDR3: CASSPGQGQFETQYF. The DNA for the CDR3 is TGTGCCAGCTCACCCGGACAGGGTCAATTTGAGACCCAGTACTTC.

The chain links TRBV6-1 to TRBJ2-2; TRBD1 agrees at 8 bases. Germline CDR1 is MNHNS and CDR2 is SASEGT. Trimming cost V 7 bases and J 1 base; bases outside gene matches: 5. The CDR3 spans 15 residues. DNA for the CDR3: TGTGCCAGCACCGGGACAGGAAGGAACACCGGGGAGCTGTTTTTT. It translates to CASTGTGRNTGELFF.

The chain links TRBV28 to TRBJ1-1; D gene ambiguous. Trimming took off 7 bases at V and 7 bases at J, with 22 bases between the two ends. In germline, CDR1 is MDHEN, CDR2 SYDVKM. The CDR3 is 15 residues long. CDR3 coding DNA: TGTGCCAGCACCGCGGGCGGATCCCTTTTTAATGAAGCTTTCTTT. It codes for CASTAGGSLFNEAFF. Supplemented by reference TRBV28 and TRBJ1-1, the full variable domain reads DVKVTQSSRYLVKRTGEKVFLECVQDMDHENMFWYRQDPGLGLRLIYFSYDVKMKEKGDIPEGYSVSREKKERFSLILESASTNQTSMYLCASTAGGSLFNEAFFGQGTRLTVV.

This chain links TRBV5-1 with TRBJ2-3; 14 nucleotides line up with TRBD2. The CDR3 spans 17 residues. V shed 0 bases, J shed 5 bases, and the junction held 5 bases outside the gene matches. Germline CDR1 SGHRS, CDR2 YFSETQ. CDR3 bases: TGCGCCAGCAGCTTGGGATTCGGGACTAGCGGGAGAGATACGCAGTATTTT. Translated: CASSLGFGTSGRDTQYF.

This clonotype was seen ten or more times. This rearrangement joins TRBV5-5 to TRBJ2-4; 9 nucleotides agree with TRBD1. Germline V gene lookup returns CDR1 SGHKS and CDR2 YYEKEE (reference sequence). V shed 5 bases and J 0 bases; nucleotides not matched to a gene: 3. The CDR3 has 15 residues. The CDR3 sequence is CASSGTGKAKNIQYF. CDR3 in DNA: TGTGCCAGCAGTGGGACAGGGAAAGCCAAAAACATTCAGTACTTC.

This clonotype was counted only a few times. The V call is TRBV20-1, the J call TRBJ2-5; 8 positions match TRBD2. The germline gives CDR1 DFQATT, CDR2 SNEGSKA (reference sequence). There are 13 residues in the CDR3. The ends lost 5 bases at V and 4 bases at J; junction bases unmatched: 6. CDR3 sequence (DNA): TGCAGTGCTGCTGGGACTAGAGGAGAGACCCAGTACTTC. As protein: CSAAGTRGETQYF.

The genes are TRBV7-2 and TRBJ2-5; D is uncertain. Trimming took off 6 bases at V and 5 bases at J, with 19 bases between the two ends. Germline V gene data show CDR1 as SGHTA and CDR2 as FQGNSA. CDR3 length: 15 amino acids. The CDR3 protein is CASSSLTGVGETQYF. CDR3 DNA sequence: TGTGCCAGCAGTTCCCTAACTGGGGTTGGGGAGACCCAGTACTTC.